This T cell receptor beta chain was observed in a study of blood T cells in healthy people across ages. Study conclusions and caveats: No conclusive comparison of naive versus antigen-experienced cells was possible with unsorted PBMCs. Estimated diversity that came from one million T cells was considered an underestimate.

About this clonotype itself: Its antigen is currently unknown.

With a J-beta primer mix and a sample-barcoded 5' primer, a second PCR ran about 7 to 11 cycles. TCRdb redid the calling of the 5' RACE reads with MiXCR, one entry per CDR3 protein. The sample consists of over a million distinct CDR3 sequences, approximately 40% of them appearing once. V lost 6 bases, J lost 2 bases, and 4 bases stayed unmatched. CDR3 length: 15 residues. Germline V gives CDR1 ENHRY, CDR2 SYGVKD. The chain links TRBV10-3 to TRBJ2-3; 11 bases match TRBD1. The sample was blood. The clonotype was recovered from a woman under 30 in good health. Written as DNA, the CDR3 is TGTGCCATCAGCGAAGGACAGGGGGCCACAGATACGCAGTATTTT. This codes for CAISEGQGATDTQYF.